The 22 T cell receptor beta chains listed next were all sequenced from one sample in a study of blood T cell repertoires in COVID-19. Data came from immunoSEQ multiplex PCR; TCRdb stores just in-frame clones and leaves some out. Counted here are roughly 120,000 clones, approximately 90% occurring once; the ten biggest clones make up 2.1%. The specimen was peripheral blood. The receptors shown here come from a man between 45 and 60 years old with COVID-19, enrolled during active disease.

The chain has TRBV5-1 and TRBJ1-2, with D perhaps matching TRBD1 (6 bases). CDR1 and CDR2 from the germline V gene are SGHRS and YFSETQ. Trimming left V 4 bases short and J 8 bases short, with 24 bases between. The CDR3 sequence is 16 residues long. The CDR3 loop reads CASSPPGGSWARGYTF. As DNA, the CDR3 is TGCGCCAGCAGCCCTCCGGGGGGCAGCTGGGCGAGAGGCTACACCTTC. The complete variable domain, with remaining parts taken from reference TRBV5-1 and TRBJ1-2, reads KAGVTQTPRYLIKTRGQQVTLSCSPISGHRSVSWYQQTPGQGLQFLFEYFSETQRNKGNFPGRFSGRQFSNSRSEMNVSTLELGDSALYLCASSPPGGSWARGYTFGSGTRLTVV.

J is TRBJ2-2 and V is TRBV5-4; 12 nucleotides match TRBD2. CDR1 and CDR2 (germline): SGHNT, YYREEE (reference sequence). The CDR3 contains 15 residues. Germline trimming cut 5 bases from V and 5 bases from J; bases unmatched to any gene: 4. CDR3 DNA sequence: TGTGCCAGCAGAACCGGGACTAGCGGGACCGGGGAGCTGTTTTTT. Protein sequence: CASRTGTSGTGELFF. Using reference TRBV5-4 and TRBJ2-2 for the parts outside the CDR3, the full variable domain is ETGVTQSPTHLIKTRGQQVTLRCSSQSGHNTVSWYQQALGQGPQFIFQYYREEENGRGNFPPRFSGLQFPNYSSELNVNALELDDSALYLCASRTGTSGTGELFFGEGSRLTVL.

The chain combines TRBV7-8 with TRBJ2-2, with TRBD1 matching 7 bases. V shed 7 bases and J 5 bases; nucleotides not matched to a gene: 4. The CDR3 consists of 13 residues. Germline lookup yields CDR1 SGHVS and CDR2 FQNEAQ. The CDR3 sequence is CASNKQGTGELFF. CDR3 sequence (DNA): TGTGCCAGCAACAAACAGGGGACCGGGGAGCTGTTTTTT.

The J gene is TRBJ2-7, the V gene TRBV6-2 or TRBV6-3; 9 bases align to TRBD1. J gave up 5 bases and V 0 bases, and 5 bases lay outside the gene matches. CDR3 size: 15 residues. Germline V gene lookup returns CDR1 MNHEY and CDR2 SVGEGT. The CDR3 coding sequence is TGTGCCAGCAGTTACTCGACAGGGGGGAGAGACGAGCAGTACTTC. Amino acid sequence: CASSYSTGGRDEQYF.

The chain combines TRBV19 with TRBJ2-3, with TRBD2 identical over 8 bases. The ends lost 3 bases at V and 4 bases at J; junction bases unmatched: 6. CDR1 is LNHDA and CDR2 is SQIVND in the germline V gene (reference sequence). CDR3 length: 15 amino acids. The CDR3 nucleotides read TGTGCCAGTAGTATTCCAGCGGGAGAGGCAGATACGCAGTATTTT. Its translation is CASSIPAGEADTQYF.

V is TRBV27 and J is TRBJ2-4; 9 bases fit TRBD1. V was pared by 2 bases and J by 8 bases, with 4 bases of the junction left unmatched. Germline V gene sequence: CDR1 MNHEY, CDR2 SMNVEV (reference sequence). The length of the CDR3 is 14 residues. The chain's CDR3 is CASSLTGGRDIQYF. CDR3 in DNA: TGTGCCAGCAGTTTAACAGGGGGCAGGGACATTCAGTACTTC.

This clone was recorded once. J is TRBJ1-3 and V is TRBV2, with 7 bases matching TRBD1. Germline V gives CDR1 SNHLY, CDR2 FYNNEI. The CDR3 consists of 15 residues. The V gene end was trimmed by 5 bases and the J gene end by 0 bases; junction bases not matched to a gene: 4. CDR3 loop: CASSLTGVSGNTIYF. The CDR3 bases are TGTGCCAGCAGTTTAACAGGGGTCTCTGGAAACACCATATATTTT. Full variable domain (missing parts from reference TRBV2 and TRBJ1-3): EPEVTQTPSHQVTQMGQEVILRCVPISNHLYFYWYRQILGQKVEFLVSFYNNEISEKSEIFDDQFSVERPDGSNFTLKIRSTKLEDSAMYFCASSLTGVSGNTIYFGEGSWLTVV.

This chain connects TRBV29-1 to TRBJ1-1; no reliable D call. Germline lookup yields CDR1 SQVTM and CDR2 ANQGSEA. The V gene lost 4 bases and the J gene lost 1 base, with 10 bases spanning the gap. The CDR3 has 13 residues. Here the CDR3 DNA reads TGCAGCGTTGCCTCAACTTGGAACACTGAAGCTTTCTTT. Its translation is CSVASTWNTEAFF.

The chain has TRBV5-1 and TRBJ2-5; D gene unclear. The CDR3 totals 14 residues. Trimming stripped 1 base from V and 2 bases from J, with 9 bases between. Germline CDR1 reads SGHRS; CDR2 reads YFSETQ. CDR3: CASSLSGQQETQYF. As DNA, the CDR3 is TGCGCCAGCAGCTTGAGTGGGCAGCAAGAGACCCAGTACTTC.

The rearrangement joins TRBV30 to TRBJ1-2; D unclear. The V gene's germline CDR1 is GTSNPN and CDR2 SVGIG (reference sequence). The CDR3 has 13 amino acids. V dropped 0 bases and J dropped 7 bases, with 12 bases sitting between them. As DNA, the CDR3 is TGTGCCTGGAGTGTATTTTTAAATGTTGGCTACACCTTC. Translation: CAWSVFLNVGYTF.

In the case of this clone: Sequence at one end of the junction differs from germline and may be a read error. The rearrangement links TRBV13 to TRBJ2-7; 9 bases line up with TRBD1. Germline V lookup: CDR1 PRHDT, CDR2 FYEKMQ (reference sequence). This CDR3 contains 15 residues. CDR3 coding DNA: TGTGCCAGCAGTCATCAACGGGACAGGGCTTACGGGCAGTACTTC. Its translation: CASSHQRDRAYGQYF.

The CDR3, as DNA: TGTGCCAGCAGCTTAAGCACAGATACGCAGTATTTT. Translating gives CASSLSTDTQYF. The V call is TRBV3-1 (or the pseudogene TRBV3-2), the J call TRBJ2-3; D is unclear. This CDR3 comprises 12 residues. The V end lost 5 bases, the J end lost 0 bases, and 3 bases lay between the germline ends. In germline, CDR1 is LGHDT, CDR2 YNNKEL (reference sequence).

The chain combines TRBV7-2 with TRBJ2-7, with D uncertain. Trimming stripped 4 bases from V and 3 bases from J, with 4 bases between. This CDR3 has 11 amino acids. Looked up from germline, CDR1 is SGHTA and CDR2 is FQGNSA. Written as DNA, the CDR3 is TGTGCCAGCAGCTCCTACTACGAGCAGTACTTC. Its translation: CASSSYYEQYF.

The V and J genes are TRBV5-1 and TRBJ2-3; the match to TRBD2 covers 10 bases. The CDR3 has 15 residues. The V gene end was trimmed by 5 bases and the J gene end by 2 bases; junction bases not matched to a gene: 5. Germline CDR1 is SGHRS and CDR2 is YFSETQ. This chain's CDR3 is CASSLAGAVTDTQYF. CDR3 bases: TGCGCCAGCAGTCTAGCGGGGGCCGTCACAGATACGCAGTATTTT.

This chain uses TRBV11-2 with TRBJ2-1; 10 bases match TRBD2. Germline V CDR1 and CDR2: SGHAT, FQNNGV. J gave up 3 bases and V 4 bases, and 3 bases lay outside the gene matches. CDR3 length: 15 residues. The CDR3 is CASSWTSGDYNEQFF. As DNA, the CDR3 is TGTGCCAGCAGCTGGACTAGCGGAGACTACAATGAGCAGTTCTTC.

The chain employs TRBV14 and TRBJ2-6, with a possible D match to TRBD1 (5 bases). CDR3 length: 15 residues. Trimming cost V 4 bases and J 2 bases, with 9 bases left between them. Germline values: CDR1 SGHDN, CDR2 FVKESK. Here the CDR3 reads CASSLQGAGANVLTF. CDR3 sequence (DNA): TGTGCCAGCAGCCTGCAGGGTGCTGGGGCCAACGTCCTGACTTTC.

The V and J genes are TRBV10-2 and TRBJ1-2, with 7 bases matching TRBD1. The CDR3 is 13 amino acids. CDR1 and CDR2 from the germline V gene are WSHSY and SAAADI. V shed 6 bases, J shed 5 bases, and the junction held 6 bases outside the gene matches. The CDR3 loop is CASSETGSYGYTF. In DNA form, the CDR3 reads TGCGCCAGCAGCGAGACAGGGAGTTATGGCTACACCTTC.

This clone was detected a few times. The chain has TRBV19 and TRBJ1-1; D unclear. The V end lost 3 bases, the J end lost 1 base, and 6 bases lay between the germline ends. Germline CDR1 and CDR2: LNHDA and SQIVND (reference sequence). The CDR3 totals 13 residues. The CDR3, as DNA: TGTGCCAGTAGTATCGAGGGGAACACTGAAGCTTTCTTT. This gives the protein CASSIEGNTEAFF.

The chain couples TRBV28 to TRBJ1-1; D unclear. This CDR3 is 14 amino acids long. V gave up 8 bases and J gave up 5 bases, with 18 bases separating them. Looked up from germline, CDR1 is MDHEN and CDR2 is SYDVKM. CDR3 nucleotides: TGTGCCAGCCCCTCTTCCCAAGGAGGAACTGAAGCTTTCTTT. Protein sequence: CASPSSQGGTEAFF.

This clone appeared a single time. The chain carries TRBV24-1 and TRBJ2-2; 8 bases map to TRBD2. Germline CDR1 reads KGHDR; CDR2 reads SFDVKD. The CDR3 runs 17 residues. V was pared by 5 bases and J by 0 bases, with 7 bases of the junction left unmatched. CDR3 bases: TGTGCCACCAGTGGCCCGTTTAGCGGGGCGAACACCGGGGAGCTGTTTTTT. Translating it yields CATSGPFSGANTGELFF.

The CDR3 is CASRADRAGEAFF. As DNA, the CDR3 is TGTGCCAGCAGGGCAGACAGGGCCGGGGAAGCTTTCTTT. The chain carries TRBV7-2 and TRBJ1-1; the match to TRBD1 covers 7 bases. V gave up 6 bases and J gave up 8 bases; unmatched junction bases: 9. Germline V gene lookup returns CDR1 SGHTA and CDR2 FQGNSA. This CDR3 spans 13 amino acids.

The chain couples TRBV7-8 to TRBJ2-3, with TRBD1 identical over 10 bases. Trimming cost V 4 bases and J 4 bases; bases outside gene matches: 14. This CDR3 contains 18 residues. CDR1 SGHVS and CDR2 FQNEAQ come from the germline V gene. In DNA form, the CDR3 reads TGTGCCAGCAGCTCCCGACCAAGGACAGGGGGTTGGTCAGATACGCAGTATTTT. It translates to CASSSRPRTGGWSDTQYF.